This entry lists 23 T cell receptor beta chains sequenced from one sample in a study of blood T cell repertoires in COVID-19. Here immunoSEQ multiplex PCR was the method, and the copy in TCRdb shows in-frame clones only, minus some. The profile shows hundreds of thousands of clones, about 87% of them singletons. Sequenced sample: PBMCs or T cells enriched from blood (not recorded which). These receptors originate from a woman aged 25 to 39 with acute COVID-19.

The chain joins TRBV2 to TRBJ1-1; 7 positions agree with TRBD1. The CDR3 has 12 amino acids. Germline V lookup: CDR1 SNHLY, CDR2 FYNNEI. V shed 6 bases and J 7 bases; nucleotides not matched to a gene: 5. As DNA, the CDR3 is TGTGCCAGCAGAGGGGACAGCGATGAAGCTTTCTTT. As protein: CASRGDSDEAFF.

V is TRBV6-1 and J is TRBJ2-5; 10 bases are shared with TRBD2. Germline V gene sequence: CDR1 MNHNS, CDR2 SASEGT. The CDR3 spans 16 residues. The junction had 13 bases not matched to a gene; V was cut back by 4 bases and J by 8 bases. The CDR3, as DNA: TGTGCCAGCAGTGTATTGCTAGCGGGGGAAAAGGGAACCCAGTACTTC. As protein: CASSVLLAGEKGTQYF.

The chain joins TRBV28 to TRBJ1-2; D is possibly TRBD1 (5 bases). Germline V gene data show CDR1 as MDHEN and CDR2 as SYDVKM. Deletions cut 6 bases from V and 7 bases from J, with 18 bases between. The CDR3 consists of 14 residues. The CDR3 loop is CASRRDWLRAGYTF. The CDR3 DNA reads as TGTGCCAGCAGGCGGGACTGGCTACGGGCTGGCTACACCTTC.

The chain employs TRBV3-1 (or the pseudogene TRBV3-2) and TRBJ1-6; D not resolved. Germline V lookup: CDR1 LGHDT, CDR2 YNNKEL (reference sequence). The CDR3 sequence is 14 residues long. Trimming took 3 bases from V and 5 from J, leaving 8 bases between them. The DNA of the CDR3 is TGTGCCAGCAGCCAGGGAGGGAATAATTCACCCCTCCACTTT. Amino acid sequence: CASSQGGNNSPLHF.

CDR3 amino acids: CASTRGSGNTGELFF. The CDR3 coding sequence is TGTGCCAGCACCCGGGGGTCGGGGAACACCGGGGAGCTGTTTTTT. The J gene is TRBJ2-2, the V gene TRBV7-2, with a weak D call TRBD2 (6 bases). This CDR3 has 15 amino acids. With 7 bases removed from V and 1 base from J, the gap between germline ends came to 13 bases. Germline V gene data show CDR1 as SGHTA and CDR2 as FQGNSA.

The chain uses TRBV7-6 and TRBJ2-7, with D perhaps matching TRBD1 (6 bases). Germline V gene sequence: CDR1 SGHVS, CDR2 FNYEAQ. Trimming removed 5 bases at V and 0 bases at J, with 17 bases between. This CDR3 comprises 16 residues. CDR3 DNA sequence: TGTGCCAGCAGCCCTCAAGGGGGAAGGTTCTCCTACGAGCAGTACTTC. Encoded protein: CASSPQGGRFSYEQYF.

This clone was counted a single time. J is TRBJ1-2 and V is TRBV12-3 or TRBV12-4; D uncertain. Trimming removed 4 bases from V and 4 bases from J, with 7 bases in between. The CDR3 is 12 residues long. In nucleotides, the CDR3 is TGTGCCAGCAGTTACAGCAGCTATGGCTACACCTTC. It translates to CASSYSSYGYTF.

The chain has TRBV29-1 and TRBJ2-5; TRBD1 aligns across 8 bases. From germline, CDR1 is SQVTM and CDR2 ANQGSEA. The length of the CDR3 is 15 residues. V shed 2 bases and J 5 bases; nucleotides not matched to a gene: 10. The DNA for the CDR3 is TGCAGCGTTGAAATAGACAGGGGTATGTGGGAGACCCAGTACTTC. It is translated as CSVEIDRGMWETQYF.

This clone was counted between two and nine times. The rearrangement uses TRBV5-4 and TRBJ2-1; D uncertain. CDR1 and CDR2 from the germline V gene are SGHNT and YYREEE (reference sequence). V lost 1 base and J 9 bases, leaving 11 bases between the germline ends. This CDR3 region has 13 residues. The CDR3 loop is CASSLLDSSEQFF. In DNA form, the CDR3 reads TGTGCCAGCAGCTTGCTCGACTCCTCTGAGCAGTTCTTC.

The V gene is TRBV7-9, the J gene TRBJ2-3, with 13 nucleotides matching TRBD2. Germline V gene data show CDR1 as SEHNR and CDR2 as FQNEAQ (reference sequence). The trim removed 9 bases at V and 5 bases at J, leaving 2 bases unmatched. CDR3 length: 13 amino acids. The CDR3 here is CASRTSGGDTQYF. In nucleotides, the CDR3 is TGTGCCAGTCGGACTAGCGGGGGAGATACGCAGTATTTT.

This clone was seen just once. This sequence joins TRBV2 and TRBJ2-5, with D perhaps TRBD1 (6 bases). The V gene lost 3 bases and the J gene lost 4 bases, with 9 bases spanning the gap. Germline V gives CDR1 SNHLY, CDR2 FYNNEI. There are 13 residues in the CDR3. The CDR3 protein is CASSDTGSETQYF. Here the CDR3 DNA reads TGTGCCAGCAGTGATACAGGGTCAGAGACCCAGTACTTC.

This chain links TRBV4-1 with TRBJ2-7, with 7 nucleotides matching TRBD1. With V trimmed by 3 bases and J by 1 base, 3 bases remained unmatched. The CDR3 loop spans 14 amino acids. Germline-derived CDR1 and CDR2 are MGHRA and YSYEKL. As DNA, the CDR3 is TGCGCCAGCAGCCATCCGGGACAGTCCTACGAGCAGTACTTC. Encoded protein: CASSHPGQSYEQYF.

The CDR3 region is CASTKDRANYGYTF. DNA for the CDR3: TGTGCCAGCACAAAGGACAGGGCAAACTATGGCTACACCTTC. V usage is TRBV6-5 and J usage is TRBJ1-2, with 8 bases fitting TRBD1. V dropped 7 bases and J dropped 2; count of bases not matched to a gene: 6. Germline CDR1 is MNHEY and CDR2 is SVGAGI. The CDR3 spans 14 residues.

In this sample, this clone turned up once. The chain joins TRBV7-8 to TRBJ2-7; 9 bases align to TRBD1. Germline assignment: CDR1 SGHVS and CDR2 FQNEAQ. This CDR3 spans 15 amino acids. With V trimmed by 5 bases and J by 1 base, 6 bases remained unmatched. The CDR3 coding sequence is TGTGCCAGCAGCGCACAGGGGGCTAGGTCCTACGAGCAGTACTTC. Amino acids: CASSAQGARSYEQYF.

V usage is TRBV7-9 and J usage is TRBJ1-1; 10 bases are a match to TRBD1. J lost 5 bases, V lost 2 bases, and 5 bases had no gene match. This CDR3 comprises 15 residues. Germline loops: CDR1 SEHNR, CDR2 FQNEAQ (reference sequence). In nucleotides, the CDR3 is TGTGCCAGCAGCTTACCCGACAGGGGGCTTACTGAAGCTTTCTTT. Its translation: CASSLPDRGLTEAFF.

As DNA, the CDR3 is TGTGCCAGCAGCTTCAGTAACAATGAGCAGTTCTTC. Translated: CASSFSNNEQFF. The J gene is TRBJ2-1, the V gene TRBV11-2; D unclear. The CDR3 contains 12 residues. Trimming left V 3 bases short and J 5 bases short, with 5 bases between. The V gene's germline CDR1 is SGHAT and CDR2 FQNNGV.

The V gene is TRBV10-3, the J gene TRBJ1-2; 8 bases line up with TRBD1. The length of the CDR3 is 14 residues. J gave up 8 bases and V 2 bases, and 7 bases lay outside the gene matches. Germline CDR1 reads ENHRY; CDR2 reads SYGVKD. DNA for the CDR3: TGTGCCATCAGTGAGCCAGTAGACAGGGGCGGCTACACCTTC. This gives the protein CAISEPVDRGGYTF.

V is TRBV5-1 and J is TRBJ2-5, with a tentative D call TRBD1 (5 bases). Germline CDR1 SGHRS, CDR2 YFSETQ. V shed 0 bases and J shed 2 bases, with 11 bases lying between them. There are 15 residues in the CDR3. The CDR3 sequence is CASSLEAGWQETQYF. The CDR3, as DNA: TGCGCCAGCAGCTTGGAGGCAGGGTGGCAAGAGACCCAGTACTTC.

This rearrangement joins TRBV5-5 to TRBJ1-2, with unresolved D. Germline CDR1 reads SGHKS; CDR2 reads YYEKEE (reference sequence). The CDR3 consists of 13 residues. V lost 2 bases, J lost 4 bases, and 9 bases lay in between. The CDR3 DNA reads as TGTGCCAGCAGCTTTGATAGTCCCTATGGCTACACCTTC. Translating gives CASSFDSPYGYTF.

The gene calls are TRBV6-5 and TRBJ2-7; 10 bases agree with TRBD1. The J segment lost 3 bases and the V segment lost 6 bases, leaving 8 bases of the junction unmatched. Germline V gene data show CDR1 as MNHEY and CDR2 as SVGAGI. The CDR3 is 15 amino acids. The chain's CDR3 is CASRNGGDRGYEQYF. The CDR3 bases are TGTGCCAGCAGGAATGGGGGGGACAGGGGCTACGAGCAGTACTTC.

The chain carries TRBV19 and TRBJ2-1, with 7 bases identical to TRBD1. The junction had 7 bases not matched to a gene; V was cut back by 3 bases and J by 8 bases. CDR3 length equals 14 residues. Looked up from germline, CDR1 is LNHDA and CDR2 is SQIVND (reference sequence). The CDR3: CASSMWTGMDEQFF. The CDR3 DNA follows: TGTGCCAGTAGTATGTGGACAGGAATGGATGAGCAGTTCTTC.

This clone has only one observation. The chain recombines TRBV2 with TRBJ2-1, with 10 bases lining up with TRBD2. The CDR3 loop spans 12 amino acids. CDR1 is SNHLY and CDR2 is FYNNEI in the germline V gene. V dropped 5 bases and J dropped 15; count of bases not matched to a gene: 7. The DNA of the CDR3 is TGTGCCAGCAGTTTAGCGGGGGGAAGGAGGTTCTTC. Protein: CASSLAGGRRFF.

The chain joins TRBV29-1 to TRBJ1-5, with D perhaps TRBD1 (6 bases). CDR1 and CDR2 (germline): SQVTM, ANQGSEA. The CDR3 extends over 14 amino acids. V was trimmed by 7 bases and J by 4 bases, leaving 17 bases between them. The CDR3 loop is CSASTGFLNQPQHF. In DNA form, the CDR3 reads TGCAGCGCCTCTACAGGGTTCCTTAATCAGCCCCAGCATTTT.